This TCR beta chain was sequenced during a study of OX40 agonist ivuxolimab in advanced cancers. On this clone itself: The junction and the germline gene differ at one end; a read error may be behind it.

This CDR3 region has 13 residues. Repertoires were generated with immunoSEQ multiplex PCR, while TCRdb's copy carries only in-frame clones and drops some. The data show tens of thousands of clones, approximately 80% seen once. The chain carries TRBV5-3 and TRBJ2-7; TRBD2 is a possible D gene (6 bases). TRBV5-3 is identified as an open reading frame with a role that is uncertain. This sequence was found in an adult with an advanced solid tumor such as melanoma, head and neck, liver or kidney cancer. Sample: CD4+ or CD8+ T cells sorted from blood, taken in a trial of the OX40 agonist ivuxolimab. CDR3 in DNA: TGTGCCAGCAGCTTGGAGGGACCCCACGAGCAGTACTTC. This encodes CASSLEGPHEQYF.